This T cell receptor (beta chain) was recovered during a study of T-cell reconstitution after alpha-beta-depleted transplantation in children. Overall study findings and caveats: The main origin of T-cell counts and diversity one year after transplant was newly produced T cells. Elevated TCRbeta diversity at day 60 was traced, in some patients, to surviving recipient T cells and thymic progenitors. In patients about two months after transplant, alpha-beta T cells reportedly arose from several hundred expanded graft clones.

The CDR3 is 16 amino acids. V was trimmed by 1 base and J by 4 bases, leaving 16 bases between them. CDR1 is SGHTA and CDR2 is FQGTGA in the germline V gene. In this sample, this clonotype turned up a few times. Its cognate antigen is unknown. Preparation of the TCRbeta library was carried out with unique molecular identifiers. Each CDR3 protein gets one entry after TCRdb re-called the PCR reads with MiXCR. The repertoire has 250,000 to 400,000 distinct CDR3 sequences, roughly 21% of them found once; the top ten carry around 9.9%. Specimen: PBMCs, mostly from graft donor cells, collected 180 days after TCRalphabeta/CD19-depleted stem cell transplant. The clonotype comes from a male patient between 5 and 17 years old who had a stem cell transplant for acute lymphoblastic leukemia, so the T cells may come from the graft donor. This chain links TRBV7-3 with TRBJ2-5; D possibly corresponds to TRBD2 (6 bases). The CDR3 DNA reads as TGTGCCAGCAGCTTAAGGGGAGGAGGGTCGATAGAGACCCAGTACTTC. It codes for CASSLRGGGSIETQYF.